This T cell receptor (beta chain) derives from a study of cytomegalovirus exposure and HLA in healthy donors. The study's findings and limits: Some public TCRs appeared in many individuals, while most sequences were rare.

The CDR3 contains 17 residues. Germline V gene lookup returns CDR1 LNHDA and CDR2 SQIVND (reference sequence). V shed 3 bases and J 2 bases; nucleotides not matched to a gene: 11. A note on this clone: Its antigen is currently unknown.

The donors were in the approximately 130-subject validation cohort; that cohort was separate from the roughly 700-subject first cohort. Clones were sequenced by immunoSEQ multiplex PCR, and TCRdb holds only the in-frame ones, with some missing. The data hold approximately 200,000 clones, with about 90% observed a single time. The rearrangement links TRBV19 to TRBJ2-7; 9 bases map to TRBD1. Sequencing was carried out using PBMCs. This clonotype originated in a woman aged 18-30 years in good health and CMV-seronegative. CDR3: CASSIAPNRGPTYEQYF. In DNA form, the CDR3 reads TGTGCCAGTAGTATTGCCCCAAACAGGGGGCCGACCTACGAGCAGTACTTC.